These 14 T cell receptor beta chains came from one sample sequenced in a study of OX40 agonist ivuxolimab in advanced cancers. Sequenced by immunoSEQ multiplex PCR; TCRdb stores in-frame clones only, minus some. The sample has around 55,000 clones; 70% to 85% are singletons. The sample in question was CD4+ or CD8+ T cells sorted from blood, obtained in a trial of the OX40 agonist ivuxolimab. The receptors here all came from an adult with an advanced solid tumor such as melanoma, head and neck, liver or kidney cancer.

This clone was seen a few times. The rearrangement joins TRBV5-1 to TRBJ2-7; 8 nucleotides agree with TRBD1. CDR3 length: 16 amino acids. Per germline, CDR1 SGHRS and CDR2 YFSETQ. Germline trimming cut 1 base from V and 4 bases from J; bases unmatched to any gene: 10. CDR3 nucleotide sequence: TGCGCCAGCAGCTTGCAGGGGGCGTCGGGAGTGTACGAGCAGTACTTC. Translated: CASSLQGASGVYEQYF.

The V call is TRBV9, the J call TRBJ2-1; D is possibly TRBD1 (6 bases). The CDR3 runs 14 residues. CDR1 is SGDLS, CDR2 YYNGEE, per germline. The V gene lost 3 bases and the J gene lost 5 bases, with 12 bases spanning the gap. The CDR3 DNA reads as TGTGCCAGCAGCGAGCGGACAGTCGACAATGAGCAGTTCTTC. Translated, it gives CASSERTVDNEQFF. The full variable domain, with the rest looked up from reference TRBV9 and TRBJ2-1, is DSGVTQTPKHLITATGQRVTLRCSPRSGDLSVYWYQQSLDQGLQFLIQYYNGEERAKGNILERFSAQQFPDLHSELNLSSLELGDSALYFCASSERTVDNEQFFGPGTRLTVL.

This chain links TRBV7-2 with TRBJ1-3; D remains unclear. In germline, CDR1 is SGHTA, CDR2 FQGNSA. Trimming left V 6 bases short and J 0 bases short, with 9 bases between. The CDR3 extends over 14 amino acids. CDR3 region: CASSTPGSGNTIYF. CDR3 nucleotides: TGTGCCAGCAGTACGCCCGGCTCTGGAAACACCATATATTTT.

The chain joins TRBV7-8 to TRBJ2-3, with 8 nucleotides matching TRBD2. The germline V gene has CDR1 SGHVS and CDR2 FQNEAQ. CDR3 length equals 17 residues. V trimming: 5 bases; J trimming: 6 bases; junction bases outside the gene matches: 16. CDR3: CASSQALERGMIDTQYF. The DNA of the CDR3 is TGTGCCAGCAGCCAAGCGCTCGAGCGGGGGATGATCGATACGCAGTATTTT.

This chain links TRBV27 with TRBJ1-6; D may be TRBD1 (5 bases). The V end was cut by 1 base, the J end by 0 bases, with 10 bases between. Germline CDR1 and CDR2: MNHEY and SMNVEV (reference sequence). The CDR3 covers 17 residues. The CDR3 here is CASSLLGQSSYNSPLHF. Here the CDR3 DNA reads TGTGCCAGCAGTTTATTGGGGCAGAGCTCCTATAATTCACCCCTCCACTTT.

CDR3 DNA: TGCGCCAGCAGTGAGTCGAGCAGGGCGGGTGAGACCCAGTACTTC. It specifies CASSESSRAGETQYF. The chain combines TRBV10-1 with TRBJ2-5; TRBD1 or TRBD2 may be the D gene (5 bases each). Germline CDR1 reads WNHNN; CDR2 reads SYGVQD (reference sequence). V gave up 0 bases and J gave up 5 bases, with 13 bases separating them. The CDR3 totals 15 residues.

This sequence joins TRBV2 and TRBJ2-1; no firm D call. CDR3 length: 14 amino acids. V was pared by 6 bases and J by 0 bases, with 9 bases between. Per germline, CDR1 SNHLY and CDR2 FYNNEI. The CDR3 reads CASSAAHSYNEQFF. The CDR3 coding sequence is TGTGCCAGCAGCGCGGCTCACTCCTACAATGAGCAGTTCTTC.

This clone showed up just a few times. The genes are TRBV19 and TRBJ2-1; D could derive from TRBD1 or TRBD2 (6 bases each). Germline loops: CDR1 LNHDA, CDR2 SQIVND (reference sequence). The CDR3 runs 15 residues. V was cut by 5 bases and J by 7 bases, with 18 bases left in between. CDR3 region: CASSDRGGGGNEQFF. The CDR3 bases are TGTGCCAGTAGTGATAGGGGAGGAGGGGGTAATGAGCAGTTCTTC. The full variable domain, with the rest looked up from reference TRBV19 and TRBJ2-1, is DGGITQSPKYLFRKEGQNVTLSCEQNLNHDAMYWYRQDPGQGLRLIYYSQIVNDFQKGDIAEGYSVSREKKESFPLTVTSAQKNPTAFYLCASSDRGGGGNEQFFGPGTRLTVL.

The gene calls are TRBV7-2 and TRBJ1-2, with D possibly TRBD1 on 5 matching bases. CDR1 is SGHTA, CDR2 FQGNSA, per germline. V lost 1 base and J 4 bases, leaving 16 bases between the germline ends. This CDR3 contains 16 residues. The CDR3 nucleotides read TGTGCCAGCAGCTTAGGTTCGCAGGGAAGGTCCTATGGCTACACCTTC. Translation: CASSLGSQGRSYGYTF.

CDR3 bases: TGTGCCTGGACCAGGGGGTTGTCCTACGAGCAGTACTTC. Translated: CAWTRGLSYEQYF. This chain joins TRBV30 and TRBJ2-7, with 7 bases identical to TRBD1. The CDR3 runs to 13 residues. Germline loops: CDR1 GTSNPN, CDR2 SVGIG (reference sequence). V lost 4 bases to trimming and J lost 1 base; unmatched junction nucleotides: 4. Variable domain in full (rest from reference TRBV30 and TRBJ2-7): SQTIHQWPATLVQPVGSPLSLECTVEGTSNPNLYWYRQAAGRGLQLLFYSVGIGQISSEVPQNLSASRPQDRQFILSSKKLLLSDSGFYLCAWTRGLSYEQYFGPGTRLTVT.

This chain connects TRBV6-5 to TRBJ1-5; D is unresolved. CDR1 MNHEY and CDR2 SVGAGI come from the germline V gene. Trimming left V 3 bases short and J 1 base short, with 7 bases between. The CDR3 sequence is 14 residues long. CDR3 region: CASSYQQSNQPQHF. CDR3 coding DNA: TGTGCCAGCAGTTATCAACAGAGCAATCAGCCCCAGCATTTT.

The chain carries TRBV9 and TRBJ2-5; D is perhaps TRBD1 (6 bases). The V gene's germline CDR1 is SGDLS and CDR2 YYNGEE. The ends were cut back, 2 bases at V and 1 base at J, with 9 bases in the middle. This CDR3 is built from 14 residues. CDR3 coding DNA: TGTGCCAGCAGCGTCGGGACAAGCCAAGAGACCCAGTACTTC. Protein product: CASSVGTSQETQYF. The variable domain in full, completed from reference TRBV9 and TRBJ2-5, reads DSGVTQTPKHLITATGQRVTLRCSPRSGDLSVYWYQQSLDQGLQFLIQYYNGEERAKGNILERFSAQQFPDLHSELNLSSLELGDSALYFCASSVGTSQETQYFGPGTRLLVL.

The V gene is TRBV27, the J gene TRBJ2-1, with D unresolved. CDR3 size: 13 residues. V was trimmed by 3 bases and J by 3 bases, leaving 6 bases between them. Looked up from germline, CDR1 is MNHEY and CDR2 is SMNVEV (reference sequence). The CDR3 DNA is TGTGCCAGCAGTTTTTCTGTCTACAATGAGCAGTTCTTC. Translated: CASSFSVYNEQFF.

This clone was recorded once. The chain is built from TRBV27 and TRBJ1-1; D gene unclear. CDR3 length: 13 amino acids. V lost 1 base, J lost 1 base, and 4 bases lay in between. The germline V gene has CDR1 MNHEY and CDR2 SMNVEV (reference sequence). The DNA for the CDR3 is TGTGCCAGCAGTTTATGGGGGAACACTGAAGCTTTCTTT. It is translated as CASSLWGNTEAFF.